Following are 16 T cell receptor beta chains from one sample sequenced in a study of monozygotic twins with inflammatory bowel disease. TCRdb reprocessed the 5' RACE reads, keeping one entry per CDR3 protein, no DNA. This sample's table has approximately 330,000 distinct CDR3 sequences. The material sequenced was blood. Receptors originate from a human donor with ulcerative colitis or Crohn's disease, or a healthy co-twin of an affected twin (not recorded which).

V and J are TRBV25-1 and TRBJ2-3; TCRdb returns TRBD1, unconfirmable since there is no DNA. This CDR3 has 14 residues. Per germline, CDR1 MGHDK and CDR2 SYGVNS. The CDR3 loop reads CASSSPGISSTQYF.

The chain recombines TRBV12-3 or TRBV12-4 with TRBJ2-1; the TRBD1 assignment by TCRdb is unverifiable without DNA. The CDR3 sequence is 17 residues long. The CDR3 loop reads CASSGVLGGKGDNEQFF.

This chain uses TRBV15 with TRBJ2-7; TCRdb outputs TRBD2, but without DNA this stays unchecked. This CDR3 has 14 residues. CDR1 is LNHNV, CDR2 YYDKDF, per germline (reference sequence). The CDR3: CATSAGGDAHKNYF. Full variable domain (remainder filled in from reference TRBV15 and TRBJ2-7): DAMVIQNPRYQVTQFGKPVTLSCSQTLNHNVMYWYQQKSSQAPKLLFHYYDKDFNNEADTPDNFQSRRPNTSFCFLDIRSPGLGDTAMYLCATSAGGDAHKNYFGPGTRLTVT.

The rearrangement links TRBV29-1 to TRBJ1-3. Germline CDR1 is SQVTM and CDR2 is ANQGSEA. The CDR3 sequence is 12 residues long. Here the CDR3 reads CSGTISGNTIYF.

This chain joins TRBV6-5 and TRBJ1-2. This CDR3 is built from 13 residues. Per the germline V gene, CDR1 is MNHEY and CDR2 is SVGAGI. This chain's CDR3 is CASSYSQIDGYTF.

The rearrangement joins TRBV30 to TRBJ1-4; TCRdb indicates TRBD1, and absent DNA this call remains unverified. The germline gives CDR1 GTSNPN, CDR2 SVGIG (reference sequence). The length of the CDR3 is 15 residues. CDR3 region: CAWSVRQTGIEKLFF. The full variable domain, with the rest looked up from reference TRBV30 and TRBJ1-4, is SQTIHQWPATLVQPVGSPLSLECTVEGTSNPNLYWYRQAAGRGLQLLFYSVGIGQISSEVPQNLSASRPQDRQFILSSKKLLLSDSGFYLCAWSVRQTGIEKLFFGSGTQLSVL.

V and J are TRBV7-9 and TRBJ2-5. In germline, CDR1 is SEHNR, CDR2 FQNEAQ (reference sequence). The CDR3 spans 14 residues. This chain's CDR3 is CASSFNTLQETQYF. Supplemented by reference TRBV7-9 and TRBJ2-5, the full variable domain reads DTGVSQNPRHKITKRGQNVTFRCDPISEHNRLYWYRQTLGQGPEFLTYFQNEAQLEKSRLLSDRFSAERPKGSFSTLEIQRTEQGDSAMYLCASSFNTLQETQYFGPGTRLLVL.

The chain links TRBV5-4 to TRBJ2-1. Germline lookup yields CDR1 SGHNT and CDR2 YYREEE (reference sequence). The CDR3 covers 14 residues. The CDR3 loop is CASRSRSSYNEQFF.

The chain combines TRBV7-9 with TRBJ2-5; TCRdb's D gene call, TRBD1, goes unchecked for lack of DNA. The CDR3 extends over 15 amino acids. Germline CDR1 SEHNR, CDR2 FQNEAQ (reference sequence). This CDR3 is CASSLYRAGQETQYF.

The chain has TRBV4-1 and TRBJ1-2; the D call of TRBD1 rests on TCRdb alone, since no DNA is present to check it. The germline gives CDR1 MGHRA, CDR2 YSYEKL. The CDR3 has 13 residues. The CDR3 region is CASSQEGRWGYTF.

This chain links TRBV20-1 with TRBJ1-5; lacking DNA, the TRBD1 call made by TCRdb goes unchecked. The germline gives CDR1 DFQATT, CDR2 SNEGSKA (reference sequence). The CDR3 sequence is 14 residues long. CDR3 residues: CSAVSGQGGGPQHF.

This chain joins TRBV28 and TRBJ1-1; TCRdb's D call of TRBD1 is untestable without DNA. The V gene's germline CDR1 is MDHEN and CDR2 SYDVKM. CDR3 length equals 16 residues. CDR3 sequence reads: CASSSPRQGVETEAFF.

The chain carries TRBV12-3 or TRBV12-4 and TRBJ2-7; TCRdb reports TRBD1, a call that lacks DNA to check it against. This CDR3 region has 14 residues. CDR3 in amino acids: CASTPSGGWSEQYF.

The rearrangement uses TRBV27 and TRBJ1-1; lacking DNA, the TRBD1 call made by TCRdb goes unchecked. The CDR3 is made up of 15 amino acids. The germline gives CDR1 MNHEY, CDR2 SMNVEV (reference sequence). CDR3 sequence: CASRRLWGANTEAFF.

The chain has TRBV5-1 and TRBJ2-1. CDR3 length: 15 residues. Germline lookup yields CDR1 SGHRS and CDR2 YFSETQ. The CDR3 here is CASSLEGSLTGEQFF.

V gene TRBV20-1 combines with J gene TRBJ2-5. The CDR3 totals 12 residues. Germline V gene data show CDR1 as DFQATT and CDR2 as SNEGSKA (reference sequence). The CDR3 spells CSARDRLVTQYF.